The clone carrying this T cell receptor (beta chain) was detected a few times. Its matching antigen is unknown. This record belongs to a study of CD8+CD57+ T cells in acquired aplastic anemia. Overall study context: Mean yield of DNA from sorted CD4+ and CD8+ cells was approximately 3 ug. General study points: For CD8+ Simpson's diversity, patients and controls showed no significant difference. In common between the patients and the controls were approximately 28 CD8+ CDR3 sequences.

TCR beta VDJ and CDR3 were profiled, and genomic DNA was the template. TCRdb fed the reads into MiXCR, producing one record per CDR3 protein. The sample has 270,000 or so distinct CDR3 sequences; around 82% are singletons. Sequencing involved patients with CD8+CD57+ cell expansion previously shown by flow cytometry. No therapy was given to patients before blood sampling. The TCR was taken from a human donor with aplastic anemia. The material sequenced was sorted CD4+, CD8+, or CD8+CD57+ T cells (not recorded which) from PBMCs.

This CDR3 reads CASSIGSSGGTDTQYF. In DNA, the CDR3 is TGTGCCAGCAGCATAGGCTCTAGCGGAGGCACAGATACGCAGTATTTT. This chain joins TRBV11-2 and TRBJ2-3; 7 bases line up with TRBD2. The CDR3 totals 16 residues. CDR1 is SGHAT, CDR2 FQNNGV, per germline. Trimming at V came to 5 bases and at J to 1 base, leaving 9 bases not matched to a gene.